The 6 T cell receptor beta chains in this list originate from one sample, sequenced in a study of blood T cell repertoires in COVID-19. TCRdb's table, derived via immunoSEQ multiplex PCR, lists solely in-frame clones and lacks some. The sample holds about 69,000 clones, 85% to 90% seen once. Sequenced input: peripheral blood. Receptors originate from a man aged 80 or over with acute or convalescent COVID-19.

This clone has only one observation. The chain couples TRBV3-1 (or the pseudogene TRBV3-2) to TRBJ1-2; perhaps TRBD1 as D (5 bases). This CDR3 has 14 residues. Germline lookup yields CDR1 LGHDT and CDR2 YNNKEL (reference sequence). Trimming took off 3 bases at V and 3 bases at J, with 11 bases between the two ends. The CDR3 protein is CASSHPGVDYGYTF. CDR3 nucleotide sequence: TGTGCCAGCAGCCATCCGGGGGTGGACTATGGCTACACCTTC.

CDR3 coding DNA: TGTGCCAGCAGCAGAGACAGGGTTGCTTCACCCCTCCACTTT. Its protein product is CASSRDRVASPLHF. The V gene is TRBV11-2, the J gene TRBJ1-6; 7 bases are a match to TRBD1. Germline-derived CDR1 and CDR2 are SGHAT and FQNNGV. V was clipped by 5 bases and J by 9 bases; unmatched bases: 7. The CDR3 is 14 amino acids. The whole variable domain, remainder taken from reference TRBV11-2 and TRBJ1-6, is EAGVAQSPRYKIIEKRQSVAFWCNPISGHATLYWYQQILGQGPKLLIQFQNNGVVDDSQLPKDRFSAERLKGVDSTLKIQPAKLEDSAVYLCASSRDRVASPLHFGNGTRLTVT.

The chain combines TRBV14 with TRBJ2-1; no clear D. Germline CDR1 reads SGHDN; CDR2 reads FVKESK. V lost 1 base and J 4 bases, leaving 5 bases between the germline ends. The CDR3 is 13 amino acids. The CDR3: CASSQGLYNEQFF. The CDR3 coding sequence is TGTGCCAGCAGCCAAGGGCTGTACAATGAGCAGTTCTTC.

V usage is TRBV9 and J usage is TRBJ2-7, with 9 bases identical to TRBD1. CDR1 is SGDLS and CDR2 is YYNGEE in the germline V gene. V lost 3 bases, J lost 8 bases, and 3 bases stayed unmatched. This CDR3 region has 12 residues. The CDR3 loop is CASSATGGQQYF. The DNA for the CDR3 is TGTGCCAGCAGCGCGACAGGGGGTCAGCAGTACTTC.

The chain has TRBV10-2 and TRBJ1-1, with D possibly matching TRBD1 (6 bases). Trimming pared 6 bases from V and 5 bases from J, leaving 19 bases between. Germline values: CDR1 WSHSY, CDR2 SAAADI. CDR3 length: 15 residues. CDR3 DNA: TGCGCCAGCAGGGGGTATCCAGGGGAGCGGACTGAAGCTTTCTTT. Protein: CASRGYPGERTEAFF.

CDR3 residues: CASRKDTQETQYF. Here the CDR3 DNA reads TGTGCCAGCAGGAAGGACACCCAAGAGACCCAGTACTTC. V usage is TRBV11-3 and J usage is TRBJ2-5; perhaps TRBD1 as D (5 bases). This CDR3 comprises 13 residues. Trimming cost V 6 bases and J 1 base, with 9 bases left between them. Germline CDR1 is SGHNT and CDR2 is YENEEA. The variable domain in full, completed from reference TRBV11-3 and TRBJ2-5, reads EAGVVQSPRYKIIEKKQPVAFWCNPISGHNTLYWYLQNLGQGPELLIRYENEEAVDDSQLPKDRFSAERLKGVDSTLKIQPAELGDSAVYLCASRKDTQETQYFGPGTRLLVL.